The clone carrying this T cell receptor (beta chain) was detected once. Antigen unknown. J gave up 5 bases and V 5 bases, and 6 bases lay outside the gene matches. This CDR3 comprises 14 residues. Each CDR3 protein gets one entry after TCRdb re-called the reads with MiXCR. This sample yields more than 150,000 distinct CDR3 sequences, of which less than 25% are seen a single time; over 9.5% belongs to the top ten. The data derive from a study of T cell repertoires in cytomegalovirus infection. As for the study in general: It can be stated that public TCR beta signatures indicated CMV infection as well as a matching HLA type.

Points from the study as a whole: The ex vivo response was dominated by HLA-C-restricted CMV-specific TCR beta clonotypes.

The chain joins TRBV12-3 or TRBV12-4 to TRBJ1-2; 9 nucleotides line up with TRBD1. Sequencing used PBMCs. This TCR came from a human donor in good health (CMV status not recorded). Some clones in this sample may be carry-over from other donors' samples. The DNA for the CDR3 is TGTGCCAGCAGTGCTCTGGGACAGGGTTATGGCTACACCTTC. Its translation is CASSALGQGYGYTF.